Sequencing of this T cell receptor beta chain was carried out in a study of blood T cell repertoires in COVID-19. Study processing details: Amplifying reference gene primers gave estimates of nucleated cell counts. Data came from immunoSEQ multiplex PCR; TCRdb stores just in-frame clones and leaves some out. Clonal size and the V and J genes are those of that table, whereas D and trimming came from the DNA. The table has more than 200,000 clones, just over 85% seen once. This receptor was obtained from a man at least 80 years old with acute or convalescent COVID-19. What was sequenced was peripheral blood.

The chain's CDR3 is CSAGSGGGYGYTF. DNA for the CDR3: TGCAGCGCCGGATCCGGGGGGGGCTATGGCTACACCTTC. The V and J genes are TRBV29-1 and TRBJ1-2; weak D call: TRBD1 (5 bases). There are 13 residues in the CDR3. Per the germline V gene, CDR1 is SQVTM and CDR2 is ANQGSEA. Between the trimmed V and J ends, which lost 7 bases and 4 bases, there was a span of 16 bases.